The next 26 T cell receptor beta chains were all read from a single sample in a study of regulatory T cells in long-lasting Graves disease. Time point described: persistent/refractory GD, antithyroid drugs over 5 years with positive TRAb. PBMC RNA was the source of the TCR library. Sequencing libraries for TCR beta were prepared with iRepertoire HTBI primers and Arm-PCR of CDR3 regions. TCRdb passed the multiplex PCR reads through MiXCR, listing each CDR3 protein once. The sample consists of approximately 440,000 distinct CDR3 sequences, around 20% of them appearing once. Sequencing was performed on peripheral blood mononuclear cells (PBMCs), taken when the disease was refractory, from a patient treated with antithyroid drugs. These TCRs come from a female donor with Graves disease.

This clonotype has ten or more counts. The chain recombines TRBV5-1 with TRBJ1-4; unclear D gene. The germline CDR1 and CDR2 sequences are SGHRS and YFSETQ. This CDR3 has 14 amino acids. With 0 bases removed from V and 5 bases from J, the gap between germline ends came to 8 bases. As DNA, the CDR3 is TGCGCCAGCAGCTTGGGGGCCTGGAATGAAAAACTGTTTTTT. Translated, it gives CASSLGAWNEKLFF.

The V and J genes are TRBV3-1 and TRBJ2-7, with D hard to call. CDR1 is LGHDT and CDR2 is YNNKEL in the germline V gene (reference sequence). V dropped 0 bases and J dropped 7 bases, with 19 bases sitting between them. The CDR3 covers 16 residues. This chain's CDR3 is CASSQDYTPLPWEQYF. CDR3 nucleotides: TGTGCCAGCAGCCAAGACTACACCCCTCTCCCATGGGAGCAGTACTTC.

There are a few counts of this clonotype. V and J are TRBV19 and TRBJ2-6; a possible D gene is TRBD2 (6 bases). Germline CDR1 reads LNHDA; CDR2 reads SQIVND (reference sequence). The V gene lost 9 bases and the J gene lost 0 bases, with 15 bases spanning the gap. The CDR3 loop spans 16 amino acids. The CDR3 loop is CASRRPGGSGANVLTF. The CDR3 DNA reads TGTGCCAGCAGACGACCCGGGGGCTCTGGGGCCAACGTCCTGACTTTC.

The chain combines TRBV9 with TRBJ2-7, with a weak D call TRBD1 (6 bases). CDR1 is SGDLS and CDR2 is YYNGEE in the germline V gene. V lost 3 bases and J 6 bases, leaving 10 bases between the germline ends. The length of the CDR3 is 12 residues. The CDR3 sequence: CASSAQGREQYF. In DNA form, the CDR3 reads TGTGCCAGCAGCGCCCAGGGGCGCGAGCAGTACTTC.

V usage is TRBV3-1 and J usage is TRBJ2-7, with 8 bases matching TRBD1. With V trimmed by 3 bases and J by 0 bases, 4 bases remained unmatched. The CDR3 extends over 15 amino acids. In germline, CDR1 is LGHDT, CDR2 YNNKEL (reference sequence). The CDR3 sequence: CASSHQDRASYEQYF. The CDR3 DNA sequence: TGTGCCAGCAGCCATCAGGACAGGGCCTCCTACGAGCAGTACTTC.

V usage is TRBV30 and J usage is TRBJ1-3; 8 nucleotides line up with TRBD1. The CDR3 consists of 15 residues. CDR1 is GTSNPN, CDR2 SVGIG, per germline (reference sequence). Trimming removed 0 bases from V and 3 bases from J; junction bases left unmatched: 4. CDR3 region: CAWSVEGTGGNTIYF. The DNA of the CDR3 is TGTGCCTGGAGTGTAGAGGGGACAGGTGGAAACACCATATATTTT.

This clonotype appeared many times. This sequence joins TRBV7-2 and TRBJ1-1; D unclear. CDR3 length: 14 amino acids. The germline V gene encodes CDR1 SGHTA and CDR2 FQGNSA. The germline V and J ends were trimmed by 2 bases and 5 bases, with 12 bases remaining between them. The CDR3 spells CASSLTDGRTEAFF. The CDR3 DNA is TGTGCCAGCAGCTTAACAGACGGTAGGACTGAAGCTTTCTTT.

The J gene is TRBJ2-3, the V gene TRBV29-1, with TRBD1 matching over 7 bases. V gave up 3 bases and J gave up 4 bases; unmatched junction bases: 4. The CDR3 runs 13 residues. Germline CDR1 is SQVTM and CDR2 is ANQGSEA. The CDR3 reads CSVDNRGSDTQYF. DNA for the CDR3: TGCAGCGTTGATAACAGGGGATCAGATACGCAGTATTTT.

This sequence joins TRBV7-9 and TRBJ2-5, with D perhaps TRBD2 (5 bases). Trimming took off 3 bases at V and 5 bases at J, with 13 bases between the two ends. The CDR3 has 14 residues. Germline-derived CDR1 and CDR2 are SEHNR and FQNEAQ (reference sequence). The CDR3 is CASSLASRAETQYF. Here the CDR3 DNA reads TGTGCCAGCAGCTTGGCTAGCCGGGCGGAGACCCAGTACTTC. The complete variable domain, with remaining parts taken from reference TRBV7-9 and TRBJ2-5, reads DTGVSQNPRHKITKRGQNVTFRCDPISEHNRLYWYRQTLGQGPEFLTYFQNEAQLEKSRLLSDRFSAERPKGSFSTLEIQRTEQGDSAMYLCASSLASRAETQYFGPGTRLLVL.

This clonotype occurred a few times. The CDR3: CASSLDGPGGGSGNTIYF. The CDR3 coding sequence is TGTGCCAGCAGCTTGGATGGACCAGGGGGCGGCTCTGGAAACACCATATATTTT. The gene calls are TRBV5-5 and TRBJ1-3; TRBD1 aligns across 8 bases. V trimming: 0 bases; J trimming: 0 bases; junction bases outside the gene matches: 8. This CDR3 region has 18 residues. The germline V gene has CDR1 SGHKS and CDR2 YYEKEE (reference sequence).

This clonotype was recorded a few times. The chain carries TRBV13 and TRBJ2-7; possibly TRBD1 for D (6 bases). Trimming stripped 8 bases from V and 1 base from J, with 21 bases between. In germline, CDR1 is PRHDT, CDR2 FYEKMQ (reference sequence). The CDR3 is 16 residues long. CDR3 nucleotides: TGTGCCAGCCGCTCTCAGGGGTCACCCCCATCCTACGAGCAGTACTTC. It specifies CASRSQGSPPSYEQYF.

Many counts were recorded for this clonotype. This chain links TRBV28 with TRBJ1-1; D unclear. CDR3 length equals 14 residues. The germline CDR1 and CDR2 sequences are MDHEN and SYDVKM. The V end lost 6 bases, the J end lost 0 bases, and 11 bases lay between the germline ends. CDR3 nucleotide sequence: TGTGCCAGCAGCCCCCACACGGTGAACACTGAAGCTTTCTTT. Translating gives CASSPHTVNTEAFF.

In its sample, this clonotype was seen many times. The chain is built from TRBV3-1 and TRBJ2-7, with TRBD1 matching over 7 bases. Trimming at V came to 0 bases and at J to 6 bases, leaving 5 bases not matched to a gene. Looked up from germline, CDR1 is LGHDT and CDR2 is YNNKEL (reference sequence). CDR3 size: 14 residues. CDR3 loop: CASSQETGSAEQYF. In DNA, the CDR3 is TGTGCCAGCAGCCAAGAGACAGGGTCCGCCGAGCAGTACTTC.

J is TRBJ1-1 and V is TRBV30; tentatively, D is TRBD1 (6 bases). Germline lookup yields CDR1 GTSNPN and CDR2 SVGIG (reference sequence). V dropped 2 bases and J dropped 5 bases, with 15 bases sitting between them. CDR3 length equals 14 residues. Written as DNA, the CDR3 is TGTGCCTGGAGTTCTCCGGGACACTTAACTGAAGCTTTCTTT. Amino acids: CAWSSPGHLTEAFF.

This clonotype was detected ten times or more. V and J are TRBV6-1 and TRBJ2-7, with 7 bases matching TRBD1. V shed 7 bases, J shed 2 bases, and the junction held 8 bases outside the gene matches. This CDR3 has 14 residues. Germline-derived CDR1 and CDR2 are MNHNS and SASEGT. CDR3 in DNA: TGTGCCAGCAAACGGGACAGTGATCCCTACGAGCAGTACTTC. This gives the protein CASKRDSDPYEQYF.

V is TRBV3-1 and J is TRBJ2-5, with TRBD2 matching 10 bases. Germline V gives CDR1 LGHDT, CDR2 YNNKEL (reference sequence). The CDR3 runs 14 residues. Trimming cost V 10 bases and J 0 bases; bases outside gene matches: 5. The CDR3 DNA reads TGTGCCACCCAGCGGGAGGGGTACCAAGAGACCCAGTACTTC. It translates to CATQREGYQETQYF.

This clonotype was detected many times. This rearrangement joins TRBV18 to TRBJ2-5; no definite D call. The germline V and J ends were trimmed by 8 bases and 4 bases, with 8 bases remaining between them. Germline V CDR1 and CDR2: KGHSH, LQKENI. This CDR3 is built from 11 residues. The CDR3 coding sequence is TGTGCCAGCAGCCCAGGAGAGACCCAGTACTTC. Translated: CASSPGETQYF.

The chain recombines TRBV7-2 with TRBJ1-2; 8 positions agree with TRBD1. The V and J ends lost 5 bases and 6 bases, in that order; junction bases with no gene match: 11. The germline CDR1 and CDR2 sequences are SGHTA and FQGNSA. This CDR3 region has 15 residues. The CDR3 DNA sequence: TGTGCCAGCAGCACCCGACAGGGGTGGACGGATGGCTACACCTTC. Translation: CASSTRQGWTDGYTF.

This clonotype was picked up a small number of times. The gene calls are TRBV6-1 and TRBJ2-5; TRBD1 matches 10 bases. Germline V gene sequence: CDR1 MNHNS, CDR2 SASEGT. The CDR3 is 14 amino acids. V gave up 5 bases and J gave up 4 bases; unmatched junction bases: 4. The chain's CDR3 is CASSQTGGPETQYF. The CDR3 bases are TGTGCCAGCAGTCAGACAGGGGGCCCAGAGACCCAGTACTTC.

The V and J genes are TRBV6-1 and TRBJ1-2, with TRBD1 matching 8 bases. The CDR3 totals 15 residues. CDR1 is MNHNS, CDR2 SASEGT, per germline. V dropped 8 bases and J dropped 4; count of bases not matched to a gene: 12. CDR3 region: CASLRESTGGYGYTF. In nucleotides, the CDR3 is TGTGCCAGCCTCCGGGAGAGTACAGGGGGCTATGGCTACACCTTC.

This clonotype was observed many times. The chain uses TRBV2 and TRBJ2-6, with D maybe TRBD1 (6 bases). The CDR3 is made up of 16 amino acids. CDR1 and CDR2 from the germline V gene are SNHLY and FYNNEI. The V end lost 3 bases, the J end lost 0 bases, and 9 bases lay between the germline ends. The CDR3 DNA is TGTGCCAGCAGTGAGCCACAGGGCTCTGGGGCCAACGTCCTGACTTTC. Its protein is CASSEPQGSGANVLTF. Variable domain in full (rest from reference TRBV2 and TRBJ2-6): EPEVTQTPSHQVTQMGQEVILRCVPISNHLYFYWYRQILGQKVEFLVSFYNNEISEKSEIFDDQFSVERPDGSNFTLKIRSTKLEDSAMYFCASSEPQGSGANVLTFGAGSRLTVL.

V usage is TRBV7-3 and J usage is TRBJ2-7; no clear D. Trimming stripped 8 bases from V and 3 bases from J, with 14 bases between. CDR3 size: 13 residues. Germline values: CDR1 SGHTA, CDR2 FQGTGA. The DNA for the CDR3 is TGTGCCAGCTCCAACGGAGTAGGCTACGAGCAGTACTTC. The encoded protein is CASSNGVGYEQYF. The full variable domain, its missing parts supplied by reference TRBV7-3 and TRBJ2-7, is GAGVSQTPSNKVTEKGKYVELRCDPISGHTALYWYRQSLGQGPEFLIYFQGTGAADDSGLPNDRFFAVRPEGSVSTLKIQRTERGDSAVYLCASSNGVGYEQYFGPGTRLTVT.

Only a few counts were recorded for this clonotype. The chain joins TRBV29-1 to TRBJ1-4; 8 bases agree with TRBD1. Germline CDR1 reads SQVTM; CDR2 reads ANQGSEA. The CDR3 loop spans 14 amino acids. V lost 4 bases and J lost 8; bases outside the gene matches: 9. The CDR3 DNA reads as TGCAGCGTTGGAAGGACAGGGAGATTCGAAAAACTGTTTTTT. It is translated as CSVGRTGRFEKLFF.

This clonotype has at least ten counts. The rearrangement joins TRBV5-1 to TRBJ2-7; possibly TRBD2 for D (6 bases). Trimming removed 5 bases from V and 6 bases from J, with 21 bases in between. The CDR3 covers 15 residues. Per the germline V gene, CDR1 is SGHRS and CDR2 is YFSETQ. The CDR3 coding sequence is TGCGCCAGCAGGCCAGTTGTGGGAGGAGGAGGCGAGCAGTACTTC. This encodes CASRPVVGGGGEQYF.

This clonotype was counted only a few times. This chain connects TRBV7-2 to TRBJ1-6; D is possibly TRBD1 (6 bases). Germline loops: CDR1 SGHTA, CDR2 FQGNSA. The CDR3 sequence is 15 residues long. Trimming stripped 5 bases from V and 8 bases from J, with 16 bases between. CDR3 in DNA: TGTGCCAGCAGCCCACAGGGAACGGCGGATTCACCCCTCCACTTT. Amino acid sequence: CASSPQGTADSPLHF.

This sequence joins TRBV20-1 and TRBJ1-5; TRBD1 might be the D (6 bases). The CDR3 length is 14 residues. V lost 4 bases and J lost 5, with 15 bases in between. CDR1 DFQATT and CDR2 SNEGSKA come from the germline V gene (reference sequence). This chain's CDR3 is CSAITGGQYQPQHF. CDR3 bases: TGCAGTGCTATTACGGGGGGACAATATCAGCCCCAGCATTTT.